The present T cell receptor (beta chain) was sequenced within a study of T cell repertoires in cytomegalovirus infection. The overall study: CMV epitopes in the study were HLA-C-restricted (recently identified) and HLA-B-restricted (well studied). Public TCR beta signatures provided an indication of both CMV infection and a matching HLA type.

The study's findings and limits: Based on cumulative public TCR beta family frequency, carriers of CMV plus the relevant HLA were identified. Dominant in the ex vivo response were TCR beta clonotypes restricted by HLA-C and specific for CMV.

The V gene's germline CDR1 is SGHTA and CDR2 FQGNSA. CDR3 length: 14 residues. Trimming stripped 3 bases from V and 6 bases from J, with 11 bases between. This clonotype was seen many times. Its target is not known. A single record per CDR3 protein comes from TCRdb applying MiXCR to the reads. The profile shows 310,000 or so distinct CDR3 sequences, about 25% of them singletons. The clonotype was recovered from a human donor in good health (CMV status not recorded). Some clones in this sample may be carry-over from other donors' samples. V is TRBV7-2 and J is TRBJ1-4, with D unclear. The sequenced sample was cultured PBMCs, obtained from culture after CMV antigen stimulation. This CDR3 is CASSFQDGDEKLFF. DNA of the CDR3: TGTGCCAGCAGCTTCCAGGACGGAGATGAAAAACTGTTTTTT.